This paragraph covers one T cell receptor (beta chain) sequence. Deletions cut 0 bases from V and 3 bases from J, with 11 bases between. This CDR3 region has 15 residues. Germline V CDR1 and CDR2: LGHNA, YNFKEQ. Primers included in the PCR were 60 Vbeta and 13 Jbeta primers. Clones were sequenced by immunoSEQ multiplex PCR, and TCRdb holds only the in-frame ones, with some missing. Counted here are fewer than 130,000 clones, 76% occurring once; the ten biggest clones make up 13%. The data were obtained in a study of cytomegalovirus exposure and HLA in healthy donors. The J gene is TRBJ1-2, the V gene TRBV4-2; D possibly corresponds to TRBD1 (5 bases). The clonotype comes from a man aged 30 to 39 in good health and CMV-seropositive. The sample consisted of PBMCs. This CDR3 is CASSQDGREDYGYTF. The CDR3 nucleotides are TGTGCCAGCAGCCAAGACGGCAGGGAGGACTATGGCTACACCTTC.